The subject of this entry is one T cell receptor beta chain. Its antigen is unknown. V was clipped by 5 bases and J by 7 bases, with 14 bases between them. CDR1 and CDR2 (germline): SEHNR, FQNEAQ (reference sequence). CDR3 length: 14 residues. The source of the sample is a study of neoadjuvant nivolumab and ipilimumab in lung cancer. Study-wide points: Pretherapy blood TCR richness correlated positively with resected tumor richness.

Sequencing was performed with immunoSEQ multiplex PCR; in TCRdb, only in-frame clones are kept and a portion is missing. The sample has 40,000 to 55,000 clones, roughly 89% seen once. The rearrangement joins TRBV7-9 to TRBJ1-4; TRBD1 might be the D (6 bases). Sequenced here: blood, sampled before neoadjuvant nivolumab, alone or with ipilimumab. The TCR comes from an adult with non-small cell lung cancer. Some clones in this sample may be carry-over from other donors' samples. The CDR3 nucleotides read TGTGCCAGCAGCCAAGGGGGGACGGGTGAAAAACTGTTTTTT. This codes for CASSQGGTGEKLFF.